The entry that follows covers one T cell receptor (beta chain) sequence. What it binds is unknown. Germline-derived CDR1 and CDR2 are KGHSH and LQKENI. V lost 0 bases and J lost 9; bases outside the gene matches: 0. This CDR3 is 14 amino acids long. This specimen belongs to a study of cytomegalovirus exposure and HLA in healthy donors. Study in general: Among approximately 390 genotyped donors, around 80% fell in the Caucasian-associated ancestry cluster.

General study points: An ancestry cluster, one associated with Asian ancestry, reportedly showed fewer N-insertions than the approximately 650-donor mean in a later analysis. The authors confirmed in vitro that a few CMV-associated chains were specific for CMV antigens. A later analysis linked a missense DCLRE1C variant to TCR beta V- and J-gene trimming.

The study ran its PCR with 60 Vbeta and 13 Jbeta primers. Libraries were prepared by immunoSEQ multiplex PCR; TCRdb keeps only in-frame clonotypes and omits some of them. The sample includes roughly 100,000 clones, 60% to 85% of them seen just once. The TCR originated in a man aged 40-49 years in good health and CMV-seronegative. V gene TRBV18 combines with J gene TRBJ1-6; 9 nucleotides align to TRBD1. The sample was PBMCs. The CDR3 protein is CASSPPGQGSPLHF. In DNA form, the CDR3 reads TGTGCCAGCTCACCACCGGGACAGGGTTCACCCCTCCACTTT.